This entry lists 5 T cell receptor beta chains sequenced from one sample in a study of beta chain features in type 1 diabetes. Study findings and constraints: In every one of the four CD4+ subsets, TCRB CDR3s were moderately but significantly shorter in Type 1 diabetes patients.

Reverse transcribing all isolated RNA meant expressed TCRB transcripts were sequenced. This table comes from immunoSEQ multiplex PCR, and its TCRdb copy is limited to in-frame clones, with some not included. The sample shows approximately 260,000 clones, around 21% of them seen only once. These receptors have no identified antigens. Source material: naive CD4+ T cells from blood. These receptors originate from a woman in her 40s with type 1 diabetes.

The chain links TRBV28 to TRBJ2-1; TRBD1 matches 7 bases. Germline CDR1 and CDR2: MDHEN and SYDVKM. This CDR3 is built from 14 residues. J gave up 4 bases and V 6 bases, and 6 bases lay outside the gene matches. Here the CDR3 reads CASSRQGIYNEQFF. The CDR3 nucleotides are TGTGCCAGCAGCCGACAGGGAATATACAATGAGCAGTTCTTC.

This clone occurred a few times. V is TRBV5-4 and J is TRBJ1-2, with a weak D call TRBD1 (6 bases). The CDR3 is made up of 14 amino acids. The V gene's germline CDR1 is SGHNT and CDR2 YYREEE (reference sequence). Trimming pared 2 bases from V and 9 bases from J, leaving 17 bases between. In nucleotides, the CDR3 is TGTGCCAGCAGCTTAGGAACAGGGCGGCTTCGCTACACCTTC. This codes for CASSLGTGRLRYTF.

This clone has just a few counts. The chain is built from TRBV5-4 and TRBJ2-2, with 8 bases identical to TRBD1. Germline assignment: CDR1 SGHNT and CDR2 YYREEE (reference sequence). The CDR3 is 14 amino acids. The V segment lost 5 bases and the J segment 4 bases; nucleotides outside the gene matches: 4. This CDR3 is CASRDREVTGELFF. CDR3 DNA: TGTGCCAGCAGGGACAGGGAGGTCACCGGGGAGCTGTTTTTT.

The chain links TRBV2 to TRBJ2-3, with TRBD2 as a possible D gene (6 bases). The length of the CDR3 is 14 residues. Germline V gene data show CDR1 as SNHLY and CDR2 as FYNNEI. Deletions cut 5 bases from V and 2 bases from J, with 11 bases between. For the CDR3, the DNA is TGTGCCAGCAGTCCAAGGGACTTCACAGATACGCAGTATTTT. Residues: CASSPRDFTDTQYF.

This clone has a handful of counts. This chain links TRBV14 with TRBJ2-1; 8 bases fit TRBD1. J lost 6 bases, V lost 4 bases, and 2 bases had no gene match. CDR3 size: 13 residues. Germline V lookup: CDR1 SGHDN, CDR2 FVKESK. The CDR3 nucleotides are TGTGCCAGCAGCCTGGACAGGGCCAATGAGCAGTTCTTC. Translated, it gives CASSLDRANEQFF.